Following are 23 T cell receptor beta chains from one sample sequenced in a study of blood T cell repertoires in COVID-19. Only in-frame clones appear in the TCRdb table, and some are missing; sequencing was by immunoSEQ multiplex PCR. This table holds fewer than 250,000 clones, 87% found once. The specimen sequenced was PBMCs or T cells enriched from blood (not recorded which). The origin of the receptors is a woman between 25 and 40 years old with acute COVID-19.

This chain connects TRBV4-1 to TRBJ1-4, with D perhaps TRBD1 (6 bases). The V end was cut by 5 bases, the J end by 0 bases, with 16 bases between. This CDR3 contains 17 residues. CDR1 and CDR2 (germline): MGHRA, YSYEKL. This CDR3 is CASSSGGRTATNEKLFF. In DNA, the CDR3 is TGCGCCAGCAGCTCGGGGGGTAGGACAGCAACTAATGAAAAACTGTTTTTT.

The sample holds a few counts of this clone. The chain combines TRBV25-1 with TRBJ1-6; D is possibly TRBD1 (5 bases). The CDR3 extends over 14 amino acids. Germline V gives CDR1 MGHDK, CDR2 SYGVNS. Trimming removed 3 bases at V and 5 bases at J, with 8 bases between. The CDR3 sequence: CASSDGGDNSPLHF. CDR3 DNA sequence: TGTGCCAGCAGTGACGGGGGTGATAATTCACCCCTCCACTTT.

The chain carries TRBV12-3 or TRBV12-4 and TRBJ1-6; TRBD1 might be the D (5 bases). V dropped 3 bases and J dropped 9 bases, with 9 bases sitting between them. The CDR3 spans 13 residues. CDR3 bases: TGTGCCAGCAGTTTGATGGGGGGTTCACCCCTCCACTTT. Translated, it gives CASSLMGGSPLHF.

The chain has TRBV5-1 and TRBJ2-1, with 10 bases identical to TRBD1. The germline CDR1 and CDR2 sequences are SGHRS and YFSETQ. The CDR3 is made up of 17 amino acids. Trimming at V came to 1 base and at J to 4 bases, leaving 8 bases not matched to a gene. The CDR3: CASSLLGTGDIYNEQFF. The CDR3 nucleotides are TGCGCCAGCAGCTTGCTCGGGACAGGGGACATATACAATGAGCAGTTCTTC.

V gene TRBV5-1 combines with J gene TRBJ2-7; D is unclear. The germline CDR1 and CDR2 sequences are SGHRS and YFSETQ. CDR3 length: 14 amino acids. V was pared by 6 bases and J by 2 bases, with 15 bases between. CDR3 sequence (DNA): TGCGCCAGCACCGCTGAGGAGAAAGCCTACGAGCAGTACTTC. Protein product: CASTAEEKAYEQYF.

The V gene is TRBV7-2, the J gene TRBJ1-2; 9 bases align to TRBD1. This CDR3 comprises 15 residues. With V trimmed by 0 bases and J by 2 bases, 1 base remained unmatched. Germline assignment: CDR1 SGHTA and CDR2 FQGNSA. CDR3 residues: CASSLAGTGNYGYTF. CDR3 in DNA: TGTGCCAGCAGCTTAGCGGGGACAGGGAACTATGGCTACACCTTC. Complete variable domain (other parts from reference TRBV7-2 and TRBJ1-2): GAGVSQSPSNKVTEKGKDVELRCDPISGHTALYWYRQSLGQGLEFLIYFQGNSAPDKSGLPSDRFSAERTGGSVSTLTIQRTQQEDSAVYLCASSLAGTGNYGYTFGSGTRLTVV.

This sequence joins TRBV5-8 and TRBJ2-7; tentative D call: TRBD1 (6 bases). The CDR3 sequence is 15 residues long. The germline V and J ends were trimmed by 0 bases and 3 bases, with 13 bases remaining between them. Germline CDR1 and CDR2: SGHTS and YDEGEE. The CDR3 region has the DNA TGTGCCAGCAGCTTGGAACAGGGTATCGGCTACGAGCAGTACTTC. This encodes CASSLEQGIGYEQYF.

The chain couples TRBV10-3 to TRBJ2-1, with TRBD2 identical over 13 bases. CDR1 and CDR2 (germline): ENHRY, SYGVKD. This CDR3 is 14 amino acids long. V shed 6 bases and J 5 bases; nucleotides not matched to a gene: 1. CDR3: CAIRGLAGDNEQFF. In DNA, the CDR3 is TGTGCCATCAGAGGACTAGCGGGGGACAATGAGCAGTTCTTC.

The chain has TRBV5-8 and TRBJ2-2, with D possibly TRBD2 on 7 matching bases. Germline-derived CDR1 and CDR2 are SGHTS and YDEGEE. Trimming pared 0 bases from V and 6 bases from J, leaving 27 bases between. The CDR3 is 20 amino acids. This CDR3 reads CASSLEGRLSDGGPPGELFF. As DNA, the CDR3 is TGTGCCAGCAGCTTGGAAGGGAGGCTCTCGGACGGGGGGCCCCCCGGGGAGCTGTTTTTT.

This clone appeared a single time. The rearrangement uses TRBV12-3 or TRBV12-4 and TRBJ1-2; D remains unclear. This CDR3 contains 11 residues. Trimming left V 3 bases short and J 8 bases short, with 7 bases between. CDR3 loop: CASSFAGGYTF. The CDR3 coding sequence is TGTGCCAGCAGTTTTGCGGGGGGCTACACCTTC.

The CDR3 protein is CASSHTMGGNGYTF. The CDR3 nucleotides are TGCGCCAGCAGCCATACGATGGGCGGGAATGGCTACACCTTC. The chain combines TRBV4-1 with TRBJ1-2; D gene ambiguous. CDR3 size: 14 residues. Per germline, CDR1 MGHRA and CDR2 YSYEKL. V lost 3 bases to trimming and J lost 6 bases, with 14 bases between them.

A single count supports this clone. The chain employs TRBV21-1 and TRBJ1-1; TRBD1, the table's D call, lacks a check against the DNA. TRBV21-1 is given as a pseudogene. The CDR3 sequence is 16 residues long. DNA of the CDR3: TGTGCCAGAGATGGACAGGGAGAAATCATGAACACTGAAGCTTTCTTT. Translating gives CARDGQGEIMNTEAFF.

This clone was found once. The chain recombines TRBV5-6 with TRBJ2-7, with a weak D call TRBD2 (5 bases). V dropped 2 bases and J dropped 1 base, with 7 bases sitting between them. The length of the CDR3 is 13 residues. The germline CDR1 and CDR2 sequences are SGHDT and YYEEEE. The DNA of the CDR3 is TGTGCCAGCAGCTTCGGGGAATCCTACGAGCAGTACTTC. Its translation: CASSFGESYEQYF.

The V and J genes are TRBV7-2 and TRBJ2-7, with 9 positions matching TRBD2. This CDR3 contains 15 residues. The germline V gene has CDR1 SGHTA and CDR2 FQGNSA. V lost 4 bases, J lost 0 bases, and 4 bases stayed unmatched. The CDR3 DNA reads as TGTGCCAGCAGCTCATTTAGCGGGAGCTCCTACGAGCAGTACTTC. It translates to CASSSFSGSSYEQYF.

The V and J genes are TRBV7-9 and TRBJ1-4; D unclear. The germline V gene has CDR1 SEHNR and CDR2 FQNEAQ (reference sequence). Trimming shortened V by 5 bases and J by 7 bases, and 14 bases separated the two germline ends. The CDR3 spans 14 residues. CDR3: CASSPSGGGEKLFF. Written as DNA, the CDR3 is TGTGCCAGCAGCCCAAGTGGTGGCGGTGAAAAACTGTTTTTT.

This chain joins TRBV5-5 and TRBJ1-1; 8 positions match TRBD1. Germline trimming cut 4 bases from V and 4 bases from J; bases unmatched to any gene: 12. Germline lookup yields CDR1 SGHKS and CDR2 YYEKEE (reference sequence). This CDR3 comprises 16 residues. In nucleotides, the CDR3 is TGTGCCAGCAGCCACGGACAGGGTACGTCAGGCACTGAAGCTTTCTTT. Its translation is CASSHGQGTSGTEAFF.

This clone showed up just once. V and J are TRBV5-8 and TRBJ2-2; D gene uncertain. The ends were cut back, 0 bases at V and 6 bases at J, with 6 bases in the middle. CDR3 size: 13 residues. In germline, CDR1 is SGHTS, CDR2 YDEGEE. CDR3 sequence reads: CASSLVEAGELFF. CDR3 in DNA: TGTGCCAGCAGCTTGGTAGAAGCCGGGGAGCTGTTTTTT.

This sequence joins TRBV14 and TRBJ1-4; D perhaps matches TRBD1 (6 bases). There are 13 residues in the CDR3. The germline V gene encodes CDR1 SGHDN and CDR2 FVKESK. V lost 4 bases, J lost 8 bases, and 11 bases lay in between. The CDR3 loop reads CASSPAGEEKLFF. The CDR3, as DNA: TGTGCCAGCAGCCCGGCAGGGGAGGAAAAACTGTTTTTT. Using reference TRBV14 and TRBJ1-4 for the parts outside the CDR3, the full variable domain is EAGVTQFPSHSVIEKGQTVTLRCDPISGHDNLYWYRRVMGKEIKFLLHFVKESKQDESGMPNNRFLAERTGGTYSTLKVQPAELEDSGVYFCASSPAGEEKLFFGSGTQLSVL.

The V and J genes are TRBV5-6 and TRBJ2-5; the D gene is possibly TRBD2 (6 bases). The length of the CDR3 is 13 residues. V was clipped by 5 bases and J by 4 bases, with 12 bases between them. The V gene's germline CDR1 is SGHDT and CDR2 YYEEEE. This CDR3 is CASREGLGETQYF. CDR3 sequence (DNA): TGTGCCAGCAGGGAGGGATTAGGAGAGACCCAGTACTTC.

The chain joins TRBV19 to TRBJ1-1; possibly TRBD1 for D (6 bases). The CDR3 is 17 amino acids. Trimming left V 1 base short and J 4 bases short, with 19 bases between. Germline V lookup: CDR1 LNHDA, CDR2 SQIVND (reference sequence). CDR3 bases: TGTGCCAGTAGTATAGGGTACCGACAGGCGAGGGGCACTGAAGCTTTCTTT. Amino acid sequence: CASSIGYRQARGTEAFF.

The V and J genes are TRBV5-1 and TRBJ2-7; 7 bases are shared with TRBD2. The V gene end was trimmed by 1 base and the J gene end by 4 bases; junction bases not matched to a gene: 5. Per the germline V gene, CDR1 is SGHRS and CDR2 is YFSETQ. The CDR3 runs to 14 residues. This CDR3 is CASSLSVREYEQYF. CDR3 DNA: TGCGCCAGCAGCTTGTCCGTGCGGGAGTACGAGCAGTACTTC.

V usage is TRBV27 and J usage is TRBJ2-1; tentative D call: TRBD2 (5 bases). The CDR3 is made up of 16 amino acids. Germline-derived CDR1 and CDR2 are MNHEY and SMNVEV (reference sequence). V was cut by 10 bases and J by 1 base, with 20 bases left in between. In DNA, the CDR3 is TGTGCCACCTTTCCCCGCGGTCTAGCTTCCTACAATGAGCAGTTCTTC. Translated, it gives CATFPRGLASYNEQFF.

The chain uses TRBV5-8 and TRBJ2-1, with 8 bases aligning to TRBD2. CDR1 SGHTS and CDR2 YDEGEE come from the germline V gene. V lost 2 bases, J lost 2 bases, and 12 bases stayed unmatched. This CDR3 is 18 amino acids long. In DNA, the CDR3 is TGTGCCAGCAGCTTACTTGGGTACGGGGGGGAGACCTACAATGAGCAGTTCTTC. Protein product: CASSLLGYGGETYNEQFF. The whole variable domain, remainder taken from reference TRBV5-8 and TRBJ2-1, is EAGVTQSPTHLIKTRGQQATLRCSPISGHTSVYWYQQALGLGLQFLLWYDEGEERNRGNFPPRFSGRQFPNYSSELNVNALELEDSALYLCASSLLGYGGETYNEQFFGPGTRLTVL.